The 32 T cell receptor beta chains presented below share a single source sample, sequenced in a study of cytomegalovirus exposure and HLA in healthy donors. The study ran its PCR with 60 Vbeta and 13 Jbeta primers. The assay was immunoSEQ multiplex PCR, and TCRdb's table has in-frame clones only and misses some. The sample includes around 200,000 clones, around three quarters of them seen just once. The sequencing input was PBMCs. The receptors derive from a man in his forties in good health and CMV-seronegative.

This clone was counted a few times. Written as DNA, the CDR3 is TGTGCCAGTACAACAGGGGGCGGGCAGCCCCAGCATTTT. As protein: CASTTGGGQPQHF. This chain joins TRBV28 and TRBJ1-5; TRBD1 aligns across 9 bases. V was clipped by 9 bases and J by 7 bases; unmatched bases: 7. The CDR3 spans 13 residues. Germline V gene lookup returns CDR1 MDHEN and CDR2 SYDVKM.

V and J are TRBV29-1 and TRBJ1-5; D is unresolved. The CDR3 length is 12 residues. Trimming left V 6 bases short and J 3 bases short, with 9 bases between. The germline gives CDR1 SQVTM, CDR2 ANQGSEA. CDR3 region: CSVAGSNQPQHF. CDR3 coding DNA: TGCAGCGTCGCCGGTTCCAATCAGCCCCAGCATTTT.

The chain employs TRBV5-6 and TRBJ2-1; 7 positions match TRBD1. CDR3 length: 16 residues. Per the germline V gene, CDR1 is SGHDT and CDR2 is YYEEEE. J was trimmed by 8 bases and V by 3 bases; bases with no gene match: 14. CDR3 in amino acids: CASSWVETGAWDEQFF. The CDR3, as DNA: TGTGCCAGCAGCTGGGTGGAAACAGGGGCCTGGGATGAGCAGTTCTTC.

This clone is a singleton in its sample. Sequence at one end of the junction differs from germline and may be a read error. CDR3 sequence (DNA): TGTTCCAGCAGCTTTGGGGGGGCCCCCTACAATGAGCAGTTCTTC. This gives the protein CSSSFGGAPYNEQFF. The rearrangement joins TRBV7-9 to TRBJ2-1, with D perhaps matching TRBD2 (7 bases). The germline gives CDR1 SEHNR, CDR2 FQNEAQ (reference sequence). The CDR3 is 15 residues long.

The V gene is TRBV7-9, the J gene TRBJ1-5, with D hard to call. Germline assignment: CDR1 SEHNR and CDR2 FQNEAQ (reference sequence). The CDR3 covers 15 residues. The germline V and J ends were trimmed by 1 base and 1 base, with 8 bases remaining between them. This CDR3 is CASSLGQMSNQPQHF. The CDR3 nucleotides are TGTGCCAGCAGCTTAGGGCAGATGAGCAATCAGCCCCAGCATTTT.

J is TRBJ1-1 and V is TRBV7-9; the match to TRBD1 covers 9 bases. Per the germline V gene, CDR1 is SEHNR and CDR2 is FQNEAQ (reference sequence). The V gene end was trimmed by 4 bases and the J gene end by 10 bases; junction bases not matched to a gene: 10. The CDR3 runs 14 residues. In DNA form, the CDR3 reads TGTGCCAGCAGCTCATTGGGGGACAGGGATGGAGCTTTCTTT. It translates to CASSSLGDRDGAFF. Supplemented by reference TRBV7-9 and TRBJ1-1, the full variable domain reads DTGVSQNPRHKITKRGQNVTFRCDPISEHNRLYWYRQTLGQGPEFLTYFQNEAQLEKSRLLSDRFSAERPKGSFSTLEIQRTEQGDSAMYLCASSSLGDRDGAFFGQGTRLTVV.

The rearrangement joins TRBV7-2 to TRBJ1-5; a weak D match, TRBD1 (5 bases). CDR1 is SGHTA, CDR2 FQGNSA, per germline. Between the trimmed V and J ends, which lost 3 bases and 7 bases, there was a span of 13 bases. The CDR3 consists of 14 residues. CDR3 coding DNA: TGTGCCAGCAGCTTCGGCCCTCGGGGGCAGCCCCAGCATTTT. This gives the protein CASSFGPRGQPQHF.

This chain joins TRBV30 and TRBJ2-3; no reliable D call. Germline V gene lookup returns CDR1 GTSNPN and CDR2 SVGIG (reference sequence). This CDR3 spans 15 amino acids. Trimming pared 0 bases from V and 1 base from J, leaving 11 bases between. CDR3 DNA: TGTGCCTGGAGTGTACCGGTTCTTCGCACAGATACGCAGTATTTT. Translated: CAWSVPVLRTDTQYF.

This clone appeared a few times. The chain joins TRBV2 to TRBJ2-7, with 8 bases matching TRBD1. The CDR3 is 13 amino acids. Germline V gene data show CDR1 as SNHLY and CDR2 as FYNNEI. After removal of 4 bases from V and 4 bases from J, the junction contained 3 bases not matched to a gene. The CDR3 region is CASSATGEYEQYF. The CDR3 DNA follows: TGTGCCAGCAGTGCGACAGGGGAGTACGAGCAGTACTTC.

This chain joins TRBV5-1 and TRBJ2-1; the D gene is possibly TRBD1 (6 bases). V lost 0 bases and J 9 bases, leaving 16 bases between the germline ends. There are 15 residues in the CDR3. The V gene's germline CDR1 is SGHRS and CDR2 YFSETQ. CDR3 DNA sequence: TGCGCCAGCAGCTTGGTGACAGGCGGTGATGGTGAGCAGTTCTTC. Translation gives CASSLVTGGDGEQFF.

This chain uses TRBV11-3 with TRBJ2-1; TRBD1 aligns across 7 bases. The V and J ends lost 3 bases and 7 bases, in that order; junction bases with no gene match: 12. This CDR3 has 16 residues. Germline V gives CDR1 SGHNT, CDR2 YENEEA. The CDR3 here is CASSFGTAGGLNEQFF. CDR3 in DNA: TGTGCCAGCAGCTTTGGGACAGCCGGCGGGTTAAATGAGCAGTTCTTC.

This clone was seen a single time. V usage is TRBV7-9 and J usage is TRBJ2-2, with TRBD1 as a possible D gene (5 bases). The germline V and J ends were trimmed by 2 bases and 0 bases, with 10 bases remaining between them. The CDR3 is 16 residues long. Germline V CDR1 and CDR2: SEHNR, FQNEAQ (reference sequence). The CDR3 DNA follows: TGTGCCAGCAGCTTAAACAGGAAAGCGAACACCGGGGAGCTGTTTTTT. Translated: CASSLNRKANTGELFF. Using reference TRBV7-9 and TRBJ2-2 for the parts outside the CDR3, the full variable domain is DTGVSQNPRHKITKRGQNVTFRCDPISEHNRLYWYRQTLGQGPEFLTYFQNEAQLEKSRLLSDRFSAERPKGSFSTLEIQRTEQGDSAMYLCASSLNRKANTGELFFGEGSRLTVL.

J is TRBJ1-3 and V is TRBV30; D not resolved. With 8 bases removed from V and 0 bases from J, the gap between germline ends came to 17 bases. CDR1 and CDR2 from the germline V gene are GTSNPN and SVGIG (reference sequence). The CDR3 loop spans 15 amino acids. CDR3 in amino acids: CALSLQFLSGNTIYF. In DNA, the CDR3 is TGTGCCCTTTCCCTTCAGTTCCTCTCTGGAAACACCATATATTTT.

V gene TRBV27 combines with J gene TRBJ1-3; 8 bases are a match to TRBD1. Per the germline V gene, CDR1 is MNHEY and CDR2 is SMNVEV (reference sequence). The CDR3 loop spans 15 amino acids. With V trimmed by 5 bases and J by 4 bases, 7 bases remained unmatched. This CDR3 is CASSIRQGSGNTIYF. CDR3 nucleotides: TGTGCCAGCAGTATCCGACAGGGGTCGGGAAACACCATATATTTT.

Points on this clone: The sample carries other DNA sequences with the same CDR3. This chain uses TRBV7-9 with TRBJ2-3; 7 nucleotides align to TRBD2. CDR1 is SEHNR and CDR2 is FQNEAQ in the germline V gene (reference sequence). The CDR3 contains 14 residues. Trimming removed 3 bases from V and 3 bases from J; junction bases left unmatched: 3. DNA for the CDR3: TGTGCCAGCAGCTTTGGGGGGGGGACAGATACGCAGTATTTT. This encodes CASSFGGGTDTQYF.

The chain joins TRBV27 to TRBJ1-2; a weak D match, TRBD1 (6 bases). The CDR3 has 14 amino acids. V lost 6 bases, J lost 1 base, and 12 bases lay in between. The germline V gene has CDR1 MNHEY and CDR2 SMNVEV (reference sequence). This CDR3 reads CASSLQGRNYGYTF. DNA of the CDR3: TGTGCCAGCAGCCTACAGGGCCGTAACTATGGCTACACCTTC.

The chain uses TRBV15 and TRBJ2-7, with 10 bases identical to TRBD1. There are 16 residues in the CDR3. CDR1 and CDR2 (germline): LNHNV, YYDKDF (reference sequence). Trimming removed 1 base from V and 6 bases from J; junction bases left unmatched: 9. CDR3 protein: CATSRATSRDRGEQYF. CDR3 bases: TGTGCCACCAGCAGAGCTACGTCCCGGGACAGGGGCGAGCAGTACTTC.

The chain recombines TRBV6-5 with TRBJ2-7; 7 positions match TRBD2. The CDR3 consists of 15 residues. The germline V gene encodes CDR1 MNHEY and CDR2 SVGAGI. With V trimmed by 6 bases and J by 3 bases, 11 bases remained unmatched. The CDR3, as DNA: TGTGCCAGCAGCTCCAACCTTCTAGCGGTCTACGAGCAGTACTTC. Residues: CASSSNLLAVYEQYF.

This chain links TRBV5-8 with TRBJ1-1; no reliable D call. The germline CDR1 and CDR2 sequences are SGHTS and YDEGEE. The CDR3 sequence is 13 residues long. Trimming cost V 5 bases and J 1 base, with 9 bases left between them. CDR3 DNA: TGTGCCAGCAGGATGACGGGGAACACTGAAGCTTTCTTT. Translating it yields CASRMTGNTEAFF.

This chain links TRBV14 with TRBJ1-4; 7 nucleotides match TRBD1. CDR1 is SGHDN, CDR2 FVKESK, per germline. The CDR3 has 16 amino acids. The trim removed 2 bases at V and 4 bases at J, leaving 7 bases unmatched. CDR3 DNA sequence: TGTGCCAGCAGCCAAAAGGGACAGCGATATAATGAAAAACTGTTTTTT. Its protein is CASSQKGQRYNEKLFF.

The chain is built from TRBV10-3 and TRBJ1-1, with D uncertain. The germline CDR1 and CDR2 sequences are ENHRY and SYGVKD. The length of the CDR3 is 14 residues. CDR3 amino acids: CATGYLMGNTEAFF. The CDR3 nucleotides are TGTGCAACGGGATACCTCATGGGGAACACTGAAGCTTTCTTT.

The gene calls are TRBV7-8 and TRBJ2-5; 15 bases fit TRBD2. Trimming cost V 3 bases and J 0 bases; bases outside gene matches: 2. The CDR3 spans 17 residues. In germline, CDR1 is SGHVS, CDR2 FQNEAQ. CDR3 sequence (DNA): TGTGCCAGCAGCTTCGGACTAGCGGGGGGGGACCAAGAGACCCAGTACTTC. Protein: CASSFGLAGGDQETQYF.

V gene TRBV9 combines with J gene TRBJ2-1, with 8 bases matching TRBD1. CDR1 SGDLS and CDR2 YYNGEE come from the germline V gene. This CDR3 contains 15 residues. Trimming took 4 bases from V and 4 from J; bases not matched to a gene: 7. The CDR3: CASSTRQGLYNEQFF. The CDR3 bases are TGTGCCAGCAGCACTCGACAGGGGCTTTACAATGAGCAGTTCTTC.

The rearrangement uses TRBV6-5 and TRBJ2-7; D gene ambiguous. CDR3 size: 13 residues. Trimming left V 5 bases short and J 6 bases short, with 14 bases between. Germline lookup yields CDR1 MNHEY and CDR2 SVGAGI. The CDR3 DNA follows: TGTGCCAGCAGTACCAGAACACCTAGCGAGCAGTACTTC. Translated: CASSTRTPSEQYF.

The chain uses TRBV18 and TRBJ2-7, with a tentative D call TRBD1 (6 bases). Germline CDR1 reads KGHSH; CDR2 reads LQKENI. The CDR3 consists of 14 residues. V was cut by 1 base and J by 6 bases, with 13 bases left in between. CDR3 sequence: CASSPQTGRSEQYF. The CDR3 DNA reads TGTGCCAGCTCACCACAGACAGGACGGAGCGAGCAGTACTTC.

In its sample, this clone was seen once. This sequence joins TRBV18 and TRBJ2-5; the match to TRBD2 covers 10 bases. The V gene end was trimmed by 2 bases and the J gene end by 8 bases; junction bases not matched to a gene: 8. The germline V gene encodes CDR1 KGHSH and CDR2 LQKENI. The CDR3 extends over 15 amino acids. DNA of the CDR3: TGTGCCAGCTCACCAGGACTAGCGGCCCTCAGTACCCAGTACTTC. The encoded protein is CASSPGLAALSTQYF.

This rearrangement joins TRBV9 to TRBJ2-5; 10 bases line up with TRBD2. The CDR3 length is 15 residues. After removal of 0 bases from V and 4 bases from J, the junction contained 3 bases not matched to a gene. Germline CDR1 reads SGDLS; CDR2 reads YYNGEE. In DNA, the CDR3 is TGTGCCAGCAGCGTAGTAACTAGCGGGGTAGAGACCCAGTACTTC. This translates into CASSVVTSGVETQYF.

V usage is TRBV28 and J usage is TRBJ1-1; no firm D call. The CDR3 runs to 14 residues. The germline V gene encodes CDR1 MDHEN and CDR2 SYDVKM. Trimming took off 3 bases at V and 5 bases at J, with 13 bases between the two ends. As DNA, the CDR3 is TGTGCCAGCAGTTTTTCGGAGTTCTTTACTGAAGCTTTCTTT. Its translation: CASSFSEFFTEAFF.

The rearrangement uses TRBV29-1 and TRBJ1-5; TRBD1 agrees at 7 bases. V lost 5 bases to trimming and J lost 4 bases; unmatched junction nucleotides: 5. This CDR3 is built from 13 residues. CDR1 and CDR2 from the germline V gene are SQVTM and ANQGSEA. The DNA for the CDR3 is TGCAGCGTTCGACAGGGTTGGAATCAGCCCCAGCATTTT. Amino acid sequence: CSVRQGWNQPQHF.

This clone came up once. Other DNA sequences in this sample translate to the same CDR3. This sequence joins TRBV2 and TRBJ1-4; TRBD1 matches 9 bases. Germline CDR1 and CDR2: SNHLY and FYNNEI. Trimming at V came to 6 bases and at J to 3 bases, leaving 5 bases not matched to a gene. The CDR3 has 15 residues. The CDR3 region has the DNA TGTGCCAGCAGAGACAGGGGGACGGCTAATGAAAAACTGTTTTTT. This gives the protein CASRDRGTANEKLFF.

The rearrangement uses TRBV15 and TRBJ2-7; 7 bases line up with TRBD1. The V gene's germline CDR1 is LNHNV and CDR2 YYDKDF (reference sequence). The CDR3 consists of 14 residues. V was pared by 5 bases and J by 3 bases, with 7 bases of the junction left unmatched. In DNA, the CDR3 is TGTGCCACCAGCCGACAGGGAGCTCGCTACGAGCAGTACTTC. This codes for CATSRQGARYEQYF. Drawing the rest from reference TRBV15 and TRBJ2-7, the complete variable domain is DAMVIQNPRYQVTQFGKPVTLSCSQTLNHNVMYWYQQKSSQAPKLLFHYYDKDFNNEADTPDNFQSRRPNTSFCFLDIRSPGLGDTAMYLCATSRQGARYEQYFGPGTRLTVT.

The rearrangement uses TRBV4-1 and TRBJ1-1; D not resolved. The CDR3 loop spans 14 amino acids. The germline CDR1 and CDR2 sequences are MGHRA and YSYEKL. The V and J ends lost 1 base and 5 bases respectively, with 11 bases between them. The CDR3 DNA follows: TGCGCCAGCAGCCAAGGCGCCGGGGTTACTGAAGCTTTCTTT. Its protein is CASSQGAGVTEAFF.